This T cell receptor beta chain was captured in a study of vaccination and CD4 T cells after COVID-19. Note on this clonotype: Its antigen is not known.

Treatment reported: approximately 9-day PBMC culture with coronavirus spike peptide pools or control peptides (ViraFEST assay). Oncomine TCR Beta short-read sequencing was applied to DNA from cultured CD4+ T cells. TCRdb re-called the PCR reads through MiXCR, storing one row per CDR3 protein. The sample lists thousands of distinct CDR3 sequences; approximately 61% were seen once. Germline-derived CDR1 and CDR2 are DFQATT and SNEGSKA (reference sequence). CDR3 length: 13 residues. V was cut by 4 bases and J by 4 bases, with 11 bases left in between. This clonotype was obtained from a human donor with COVID-19. The V call is TRBV20-1, the J call TRBJ1-5; D gene ambiguous. The sequencing here drew on cultured CD4+ T cells from blood, taken after SARS-CoV-2 vaccination. The CDR3, as DNA: TGCAGTGCTAAAATTAGTTGGAATCAGCCCCAGCATTTT. Translating gives CSAKISWNQPQHF.